Presented here are 8 T cell receptor beta chains from one specimen sequenced in a study of T cell responses to AZD1222 COVID-19 vaccine. Here immunoSEQ multiplex PCR was the method, and the copy in TCRdb shows in-frame clones only, minus some. This sample has some 84,000 clones, with roughly 89% found just once. Material: peripheral blood, obtained 28 days after the second AZD1222 dose. The receptors stem from an adult who received the AZD1222 COVID-19 vaccine.

About this clone itself: Its ends do not fully match the called genes, so a read error is possible. The V and J genes are TRBV7-7 and TRBJ2-1; TRBD2 agrees at 13 bases. The CDR3 totals 15 residues. Per the germline V gene, CDR1 is SSHAT and CDR2 is FNYEAQ (reference sequence). The CDR3, as DNA: TGTGCTAGCAGCCAGGGGACTAGCGGGGCCAATGAGCAGTTCTTC. It specifies CASSQGTSGANEQFF.

V and J are TRBV10-3 and TRBJ2-7; D unclear. The CDR3 runs to 15 residues. Germline CDR1 is ENHRY and CDR2 is SYGVKD. Trimming removed 4 bases at V and 4 bases at J, with 17 bases between. In nucleotides, the CDR3 is TGTGCCATCAGTGGGGCGGAAACGCCGGAGTACGAGCAGTACTTC. Translation: CAISGAETPEYEQYF.

The chain uses TRBV5-6 and TRBJ2-5; D perhaps matches TRBD1 (6 bases). The germline V gene encodes CDR1 SGHDT and CDR2 YYEEEE. The CDR3 covers 14 residues. With 2 bases removed from V and 1 base from J, the gap between germline ends came to 9 bases. CDR3 region: CASSLKQGQETQYF. The CDR3, as DNA: TGTGCCAGCAGCTTAAAACAGGGCCAAGAGACCCAGTACTTC.

V gene TRBV18 combines with J gene TRBJ1-2; 8 nucleotides match TRBD1. After removal of 6 bases from V and 4 bases from J, the junction contained 4 bases not matched to a gene. From germline, CDR1 is KGHSH and CDR2 LQKENI. The CDR3 length is 13 residues. The chain's CDR3 is CASSLDRVYGYTF. CDR3 nucleotide sequence: TGTGCCAGCTCCCTGGACAGGGTCTATGGCTACACCTTC.

V and J are TRBV21-1 and TRBJ1-2. TRBV21-1 is a pseudogene segment. The CDR3 runs to 18 residues. CDR3: CASSRVAGSKLLRDGYTF. CDR3 sequence (DNA): TGTGCCAGCAGCAGGGTGGCGGGATCTAAACTTCTAAGGGATGGCTACACCTTC.

This sequence joins TRBV4-3 and TRBJ2-5; D call uncertain. V lost 1 base and J lost 2, with 5 bases in between. From germline, CDR1 is LGHNA and CDR2 YSLEER. The CDR3 consists of 13 residues. The CDR3, as DNA: TGCGCCAGCAGCCAAGCGGTACAAGAGACCCAGTACTTC. This translates into CASSQAVQETQYF.

The rearrangement links TRBV19 to TRBJ2-7, with TRBD2 matching over 11 bases. This CDR3 is 15 amino acids long. Germline V CDR1 and CDR2: LNHDA, SQIVND (reference sequence). The V gene end was trimmed by 7 bases and the J gene end by 0 bases; junction bases not matched to a gene: 5. The CDR3: CASTPSGRPSYEQYF. CDR3 coding DNA: TGTGCCAGTACCCCTAGCGGGAGGCCCTCCTACGAGCAGTACTTC.

The CDR3 nucleotides read TGTGCCAGTAGTATAAAACAGGGGGCCAATGAGCAGTTCTTC. Its translation is CASSIKQGANEQFF. V and J are TRBV19 and TRBJ2-1, with TRBD1 identical over 9 bases. Germline CDR1 reads LNHDA; CDR2 reads SQIVND (reference sequence). The CDR3 spans 14 residues. The trim removed 2 bases at V and 6 bases at J, leaving 2 bases unmatched.